This TCR beta chain derives from a study of blood T cells in healthy people across ages. Study-wide findings and caveats: Higher diversity, along with more naive CD4+ cells, distinguished long-lived donors from aged donors. Age advanced and TCR beta diversity per million T cells fell, roughly linearly.

In regard to this clonotype: Its antigen is unknown.

Next came a second PCR, run for about 7 to 12 cycles, which used a sample-barcoded 5' primer along with a J-beta primer mix. A template-switch adaptor containing 12 random nucleotides labeled each cDNA molecule. TCRdb re-derived calls from the 5' RACE reads in MiXCR, one entry per CDR3 protein. The sample lists approximately 1.5 million distinct CDR3 sequences, around 36% occurring once. The germline CDR1 and CDR2 sequences are MNHNY and SVGAGI (reference sequence). This CDR3 is built from 15 residues. This TCR was recovered from a woman aged 25 to 39 in good health. V and J are TRBV6-6 and TRBJ2-4; tentatively, D is TRBD1 (6 bases). The DNA end favors TRBJ2-7, so the J call may be wrong. Sequencing used blood. The CDR3 loop is CASSYSSRQAYEQYF. The CDR3 DNA reads TGTGCCAGCAGTTACTCGAGTCGACAGGCCTACGAGCAGTACTTC.